Detailed here is one T cell receptor (beta chain). What it binds is not known. The data were produced by immunoSEQ multiplex PCR, yet TCRdb's version contains in-frame clones alone and is incomplete. The sample consists of some 35,000 clones, about 90% of them appearing once. The sample comes from a study of regulatory dendritic cells for organ transplantation. FACS sorted CD4+ or CD8+ T cells into CD45RA+ naive and CD45RO+ memory. This CDR3 region has 13 residues. The germline V and J ends were trimmed by 0 bases and 7 bases, with 9 bases remaining between them. Germline CDR1 and CDR2: SGHTA and FQGTGA. Study results and caveats: Of resting T cell subsets, memory CD8+ had the most alloreactive clonotypes. Memory T cells were less diverse than naive, with memory CD8+ most oligoclonal. Memory CD8+ clonal expansion seemed more limited with regulatory than mature dendritic cells.

The specimen sequenced was naive CD8+ T cells from blood. Indicated subset: CD45RA+ naive T cells. The V and J genes are TRBV7-3 and TRBJ1-2, with D uncertain. The clonotype was recovered from a human donor in good health. For the CDR3, the DNA is TGTGCCAGCAGCTTAACGGGGATGGGTGGCTACACCTTC. Protein product: CASSLTGMGGYTF.